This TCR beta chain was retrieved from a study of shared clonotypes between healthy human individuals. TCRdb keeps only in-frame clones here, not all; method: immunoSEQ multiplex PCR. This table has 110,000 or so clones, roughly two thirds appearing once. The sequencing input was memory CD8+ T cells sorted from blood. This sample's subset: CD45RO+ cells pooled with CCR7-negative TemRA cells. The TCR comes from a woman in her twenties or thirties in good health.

The CDR3 bases are TGTGCCAGCACCCCGTGGGGGTCCGGAAACACCATATATTTT. It encodes CASTPWGSGNTIYF. The gene calls are TRBV14 and TRBJ1-3; possible D gene TRBD1, 5 bases. The germline gives CDR1 SGHDN, CDR2 FVKESK. The CDR3 loop spans 14 amino acids. Trimming pared 7 bases from V and 4 bases from J, leaving 14 bases between.